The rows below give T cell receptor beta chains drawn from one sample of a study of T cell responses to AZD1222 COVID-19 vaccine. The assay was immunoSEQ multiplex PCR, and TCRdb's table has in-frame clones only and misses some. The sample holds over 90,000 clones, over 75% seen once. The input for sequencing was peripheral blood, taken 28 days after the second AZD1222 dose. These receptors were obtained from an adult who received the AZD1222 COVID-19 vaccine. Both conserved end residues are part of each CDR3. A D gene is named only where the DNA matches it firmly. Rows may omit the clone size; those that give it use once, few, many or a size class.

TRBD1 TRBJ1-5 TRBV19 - TGTGCCAGTAGTATTTCGGGACAGGAGAATCAGCCCCAGCATTTT CASSISGQENQPQHF
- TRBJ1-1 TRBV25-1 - TGTGCCAGCCGCAGGGGATCCCTGAACACTGAAGCTTTCTTT CASRRGSLNTEAFF
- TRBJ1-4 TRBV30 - TGTGCCACTCAGTACAGAAATTTTAATGAAAAACTGTTTTTT CATQYRNFNEKLFF
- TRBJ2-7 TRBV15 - TGTGCCACCAGCAGAGATGTTGGTCGTCGTCTTTTCTACGAGCAGTACTTC CATSRDVGRRLFYEQYF
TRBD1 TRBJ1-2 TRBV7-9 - TGTGCCAGCAGCTTGGGAACAGGGGGGACATGGGTCCATGGCTACACCTTC CASSLGTGGTWVHGYTF
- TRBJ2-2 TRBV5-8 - TGTGCCAGCAGCCCGACGGGGGACACCGGGGAGCTGTTTTTT CASSPTGDTGELFF
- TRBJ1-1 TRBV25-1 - TGTGCCAGCAGTGAGGGGATGGAAAACACTGAAGCTTTCTTT CASSEGMENTEAFF
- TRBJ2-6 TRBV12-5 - TGTGCTAGTGGTTTGGGCGGGGCCAACGTCCTGACTTTC CASGLGGANVLTF
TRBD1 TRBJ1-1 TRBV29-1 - TGCAGCGCCGGGAACACAGGGGACGCTTTCTTT CSAGNTGDAFF
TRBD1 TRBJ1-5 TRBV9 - TGTGCCAGCAGCGCAGGGGGACGGGGCAATCAGCCCCAGCATTTT CASSAGGRGNQPQHF
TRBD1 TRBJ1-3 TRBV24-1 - TGTGCCACCAGTGATGCCCCGGGACAGCTGAGCTCTGGAAACACCATATATTTT CATSDAPGQLSSGNTIYF
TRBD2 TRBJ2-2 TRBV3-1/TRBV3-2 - TGTGCCAGCAAACTAGCGGGAACTAACACCGGGGAGCTGTTTTTT CASKLAGTNTGELFF
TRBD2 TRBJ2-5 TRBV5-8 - TGTGCCAGCAGCTTGGCCGGGGGGGACCAGTACTTC CASSLAGGDQYF
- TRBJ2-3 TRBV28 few TGTGCCAGCAGTTTATCCCCCGGGGCTCGTTGGGGCACAGATACGCAGTATTTT CASSLSPGARWGTDTQYF
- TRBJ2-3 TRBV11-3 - TGTGCCAGCAGCTTAGACCCCGGGGGCAAAGATACGCAGTATTTT CASSLDPGGKDTQYF
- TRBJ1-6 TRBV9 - TGTGCCAGCAGCGTAGTGGGGTGGGGGGATTCACCCCTCCACTTT CASSVVGWGDSPLHF
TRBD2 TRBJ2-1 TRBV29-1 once TGCAGCGTAGAACCTACTAGCGGGAGGAACAATGAGCAGTTCTTC CSVEPTSGRNNEQFF
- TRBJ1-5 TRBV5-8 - TGTGCCAGCAGCTTCCAGGGAGGCAGCAATCAGCCCCAGCATTTT CASSFQGGSNQPQHF
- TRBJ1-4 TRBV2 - TGTGCCAGCGGGGCCGAAAGCTTTAATGAAAAACTGTTTTTT CASGAESFNEKLFF
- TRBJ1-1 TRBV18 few TGTGCCAGCTCACGAGGGGGGAACACTGAAGCTTTCTTT CASSRGGNTEAFF
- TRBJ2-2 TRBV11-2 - TGTGCCAGCAGCTTAGCGGGGGGCTTGGTCACCGGGGAGCTGTTTTTT CASSLAGGLVTGELFF
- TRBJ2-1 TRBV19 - TGTGCCAGTAGTATTTCACCGGGCGGAGGGGCCTACAATGAGCAGTTCTTC CASSISPGGGAYNEQFF
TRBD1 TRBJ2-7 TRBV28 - TGTGCCAGCAGTTTAACGGGACAGGGGTCCTACGAGCAGTACTTC CASSLTGQGSYEQYF